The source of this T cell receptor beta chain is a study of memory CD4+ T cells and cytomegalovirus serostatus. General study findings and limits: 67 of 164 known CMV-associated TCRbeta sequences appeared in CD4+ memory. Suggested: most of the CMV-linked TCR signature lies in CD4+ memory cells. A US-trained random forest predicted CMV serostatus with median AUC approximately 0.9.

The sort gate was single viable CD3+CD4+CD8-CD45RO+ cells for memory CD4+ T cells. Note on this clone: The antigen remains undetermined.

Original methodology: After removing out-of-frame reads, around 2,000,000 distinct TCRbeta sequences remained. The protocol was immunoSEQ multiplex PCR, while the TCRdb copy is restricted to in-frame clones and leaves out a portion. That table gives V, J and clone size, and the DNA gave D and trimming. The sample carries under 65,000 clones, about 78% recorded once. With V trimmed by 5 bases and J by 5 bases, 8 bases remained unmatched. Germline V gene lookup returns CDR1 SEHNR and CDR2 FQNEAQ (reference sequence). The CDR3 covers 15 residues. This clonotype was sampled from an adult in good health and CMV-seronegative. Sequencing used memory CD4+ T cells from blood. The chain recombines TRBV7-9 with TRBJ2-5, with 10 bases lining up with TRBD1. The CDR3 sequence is CASSIDRGRTETQYF. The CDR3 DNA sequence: TGTGCCAGCAGCATAGACAGGGGGCGGACGGAGACCCAGTACTTC.